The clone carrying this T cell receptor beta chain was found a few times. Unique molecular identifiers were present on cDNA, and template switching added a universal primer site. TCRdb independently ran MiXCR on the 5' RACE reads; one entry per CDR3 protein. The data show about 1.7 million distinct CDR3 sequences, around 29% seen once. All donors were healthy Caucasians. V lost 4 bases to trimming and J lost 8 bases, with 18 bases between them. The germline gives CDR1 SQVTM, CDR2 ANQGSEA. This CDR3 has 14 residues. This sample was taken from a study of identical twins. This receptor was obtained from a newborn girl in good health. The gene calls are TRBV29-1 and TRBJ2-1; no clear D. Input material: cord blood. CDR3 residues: CSVGPRLKLDEQFF. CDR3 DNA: TGCAGCGTTGGTCCCAGATTAAAGCTTGATGAGCAGTTCTTC.